This T cell receptor beta chain was captured in a study of cytomegalovirus exposure and HLA in healthy donors. The J segment lost 2 bases and the V segment lost 5 bases, leaving 9 bases of the junction unmatched. The CDR3 consists of 17 residues. CDR1 and CDR2 (germline): SGHNT, YENEEA. This clone was counted between two and nine times. The antigen is not known. Study results and caveats: TCR beta sequences numbering roughly 18,000 were associated with HLA alleles at 0.05 false discovery rate in a later analysis.

The PCR ran on 60 Vbeta and 13 Jbeta primers. Profiling relied on immunoSEQ multiplex PCR, and the TCRdb table lists in-frame clones only, not all of them. The table shows some 110,000 clones, with around 80% occurring only once. The chain links TRBV11-3 to TRBJ2-1; TRBD2 matches at 10 bases. The TCR was taken from a man aged 25 to 40 in good health and CMV-seropositive. Sequenced: PBMCs. CDR3 amino acids: CASSINPTSGTYNEQFF. The CDR3 DNA reads as TGTGCCAGCAGCATAAACCCTACTAGCGGGACCTACAATGAGCAGTTCTTC.